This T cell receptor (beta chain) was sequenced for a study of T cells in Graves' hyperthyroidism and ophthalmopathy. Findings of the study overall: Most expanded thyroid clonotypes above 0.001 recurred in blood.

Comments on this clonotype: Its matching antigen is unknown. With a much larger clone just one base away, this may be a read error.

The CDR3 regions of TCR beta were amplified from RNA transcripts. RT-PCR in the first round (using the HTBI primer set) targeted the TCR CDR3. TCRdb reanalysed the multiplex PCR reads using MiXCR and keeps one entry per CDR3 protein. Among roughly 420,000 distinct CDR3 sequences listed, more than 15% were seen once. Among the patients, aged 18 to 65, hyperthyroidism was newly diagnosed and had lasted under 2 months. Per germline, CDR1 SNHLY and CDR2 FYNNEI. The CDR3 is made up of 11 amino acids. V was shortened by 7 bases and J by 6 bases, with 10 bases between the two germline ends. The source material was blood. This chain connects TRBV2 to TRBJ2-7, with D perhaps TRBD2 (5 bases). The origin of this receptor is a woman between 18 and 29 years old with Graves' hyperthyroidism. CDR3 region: CASNEGSEQYF. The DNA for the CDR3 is TGTGCCAGCAACGAGGGTTCCGAGCAGTACTTC.